A single sample is the source of the 20 T cell receptor beta chains below, sequenced in a study of cytomegalovirus exposure and HLA in healthy donors. The study ran its PCR with 60 Vbeta and 13 Jbeta primers. Clones were read by immunoSEQ multiplex PCR, and TCRdb kept only the in-frame ones, dropping some. The profile shows 100,000 or so clones, 65% to 85% of them singletons. Input material: PBMCs. Receptor source: a male donor in good health and CMV-seronegative.

This clone has just a few counts. This chain joins TRBV6-1 and TRBJ1-4, with 8 bases aligning to TRBD1. Germline V gene data show CDR1 as MNHNS and CDR2 as SASEGT. The trim removed 2 bases at V and 7 bases at J, leaving 9 bases unmatched. CDR3 length: 16 amino acids. CDR3 in amino acids: CASSETQGAGSEKLFF. The CDR3 nucleotides read TGTGCCAGCAGTGAAACCCAGGGGGCGGGTAGTGAAAAACTGTTTTTT.

This clone was recorded once. V gene TRBV6-1 combines with J gene TRBJ2-5; D is ambiguous. Per germline, CDR1 MNHNS and CDR2 SASEGT. V lost 3 bases and J lost 5, with 7 bases in between. The CDR3 extends over 12 amino acids. The CDR3 reads CASSDRLETQYF. CDR3 nucleotides: TGTGCCAGCAGTGACAGACTGGAGACCCAGTACTTC.

The V gene is TRBV25-1, the J gene TRBJ2-7; 10 nucleotides align to TRBD2. From germline, CDR1 is MGHDK and CDR2 SYGVNS. J lost 6 bases, V lost 5 bases, and 19 bases had no gene match. The CDR3 spans 18 residues. The CDR3 region has the DNA TGTGCCAGCAGTTCCACTAGCGGGGAGACATACTCCGCTAGCGAGCAGTACTTC. It is translated as CASSSTSGETYSASEQYF.

The genes are TRBV5-6 and TRBJ2-2; a possible D gene is TRBD2 (6 bases). Germline loops: CDR1 SGHDT, CDR2 YYEEEE. This CDR3 contains 16 residues. V shed 3 bases and J shed 0 bases, with 12 bases lying between them. The CDR3 DNA sequence: TGTGCCAGCAGCTCCCTATGGGGGGCGAACACCGGGGAGCTGTTTTTT. It translates to CASSSLWGANTGELFF.

This clone appeared a single time. This chain links TRBV4-3 with TRBJ2-7; maybe TRBD1 (6 bases). Germline CDR1 LGHNA, CDR2 YSLEER. Trimming left V 4 bases short and J 2 bases short, with 15 bases between. The CDR3 has 15 residues. CDR3 residues: CASSPAPGQAYEQYF. The CDR3 DNA is TGCGCCAGCAGCCCCGCCCCGGGACAAGCCTACGAGCAGTACTTC.

The rearrangement joins TRBV29-1 to TRBJ2-7; 8 positions agree with TRBD1. J lost 4 bases, V lost 0 bases, and 20 bases had no gene match. The CDR3 is 19 residues long. Germline lookup yields CDR1 SQVTM and CDR2 ANQGSEA. CDR3 loop: CSVEDWARGQGRGTYEQYF. The CDR3 coding sequence is TGCAGCGTTGAAGATTGGGCCAGAGGACAGGGTCGCGGGACGTACGAGCAGTACTTC.

This clone appeared once. The chain is built from TRBV19 and TRBJ2-1; the D is unclear. The V end lost 4 bases, the J end lost 0 bases, and 10 bases lay between the germline ends. Germline CDR1 is LNHDA and CDR2 is SQIVND (reference sequence). CDR3 length: 15 residues. This CDR3 reads CASSTHHVSYNEQFF. In DNA, the CDR3 is TGTGCCAGTAGTACACACCACGTCTCCTACAATGAGCAGTTCTTC.

The chain links TRBV5-5 to TRBJ1-4; 10 bases match TRBD1. Germline CDR1 reads SGHKS; CDR2 reads YYEKEE (reference sequence). This CDR3 contains 17 residues. The junction had 11 bases not matched to a gene; V was cut back by 0 bases and J by 9 bases. The CDR3 loop is CASSLVLSGQGLKKLFF. The CDR3 DNA follows: TGTGCCAGCAGCTTGGTTCTCTCGGGACAGGGGTTGAAAAAACTGTTTTTT.

Here the CDR3 reads CASSYSIWTRSEQYF. Here the CDR3 DNA reads TGTGCCAGCAGTTACTCGATTTGGACTAGGAGCGAGCAGTACTTC. The V gene is TRBV6-5, the J gene TRBJ2-7; 7 nucleotides line up with TRBD2. The CDR3 has 15 amino acids. Germline V gives CDR1 MNHEY, CDR2 SVGAGI. The V gene end was trimmed by 0 bases and the J gene end by 6 bases; junction bases not matched to a gene: 8.

The CDR3 region has the DNA TGTGCCGGAACAAGGGGGACGGAGCAGCCCCAGCATTTT. This sequence encodes CAGTRGTEQPQHF. This chain links TRBV6-1 with TRBJ1-5; possible D gene TRBD1, 6 bases. Trimming shortened V by 11 bases and J by 7 bases, and 18 bases separated the two germline ends. The CDR3 extends over 13 amino acids. CDR1 MNHNS and CDR2 SASEGT come from the germline V gene.

Concerning this clone: A junction end diverges from the germline sequence, so it may reflect a read error. V and J are TRBV27 and TRBJ2-7, with D possibly TRBD2 on 6 matching bases. Germline CDR1 MNHEY, CDR2 SMNVEV (reference sequence). The CDR3 contains 12 residues. This CDR3 reads CASSLSGTAINF. The CDR3 region has the DNA TGTGCCAGCAGTTTATCGGGGACTGCGATAAACTTC.

In this sample, this clone turned up once. The rearrangement joins TRBV4-2 to TRBJ2-1, with 8 bases lining up with TRBD2. The CDR3 spans 16 residues. V gave up 4 bases and J gave up 6 bases; unmatched junction bases: 11. The germline gives CDR1 LGHNA, CDR2 YNFKEQ. DNA of the CDR3: TGTGCCAGCAGCCCACATAGGACGGGAGGGGCCAATGAGCAGTTCTTC. Translation: CASSPHRTGGANEQFF.

The count of this clone is one. CDR3 DNA sequence: TGCGCCAGCAGTGACCCCGGACTAGCGGGAGGAGAAAAGTTCTTC. Protein product: CASSDPGLAGGEKFF. The chain has TRBV10-2 and TRBJ2-1; 14 bases align to TRBD2. Losses at the gene ends were 3 bases for V and 14 bases for J; bases not matched to a gene: 9. Germline V gene sequence: CDR1 WSHSY, CDR2 SAAADI. This CDR3 is built from 15 residues.

In DNA, the CDR3 is TGTGCCAGCAGCAGGAGGGGCAGCGGGAGGGGTTACGAGCAGTACTTC. This translates into CASSRRGSGRGYEQYF. The genes are TRBV7-2 and TRBJ2-7, with 10 bases that match TRBD2. Germline CDR1 SGHTA, CDR2 FQGNSA. Trimming removed 5 bases from V and 4 bases from J; junction bases left unmatched: 11. The CDR3 is 16 residues long.

The chain combines TRBV15 with TRBJ2-5; 9 bases match TRBD2. This CDR3 has 15 amino acids. CDR1 is LNHNV, CDR2 YYDKDF, per germline (reference sequence). V shed 5 bases, J shed 1 base, and the junction held 5 bases outside the gene matches. The CDR3 sequence is CATSRPGLAQETQYF. As DNA, the CDR3 is TGTGCCACCAGCCGCCCGGGACTAGCCCAAGAGACCCAGTACTTC. Variable domain in full (rest from reference TRBV15 and TRBJ2-5): DAMVIQNPRYQVTQFGKPVTLSCSQTLNHNVMYWYQQKSSQAPKLLFHYYDKDFNNEADTPDNFQSRRPNTSFCFLDIRSPGLGDTAMYLCATSRPGLAQETQYFGPGTRLLVL.

The genes are TRBV19 and TRBJ2-1, with 8 bases fitting TRBD2. This CDR3 comprises 14 residues. Germline V lookup: CDR1 LNHDA, CDR2 SQIVND (reference sequence). The V gene end was trimmed by 3 bases and the J gene end by 8 bases; junction bases not matched to a gene: 6. CDR3 bases: TGTGCCAGTAGTATCTCGGGAGGGAGGGATGAGCAGTTCTTC. Translating gives CASSISGGRDEQFF.

V is TRBV5-1 and J is TRBJ2-3; TRBD1 might be the D (5 bases). The germline CDR1 and CDR2 sequences are SGHRS and YFSETQ. This CDR3 has 15 amino acids. V was pared by 4 bases and J by 4 bases, with 16 bases between. CDR3 loop: CASSQFQGSADTQYF. The DNA for the CDR3 is TGCGCCAGCAGCCAATTTCAGGGATCGGCAGATACGCAGTATTTT. Drawing the rest from reference TRBV5-1 and TRBJ2-3, the complete variable domain is KAGVTQTPRYLIKTRGQQVTLSCSPISGHRSVSWYQQTPGQGLQFLFEYFSETQRNKGNFPGRFSGRQFSNSRSEMNVSTLELGDSALYLCASSQFQGSADTQYFGPGTRLTVL.

The CDR3 DNA reads as TGTGCCTGGGCCCGGGACGGACTAGGCGAGCAGTACTTC. It encodes CAWARDGLGEQYF. This chain links TRBV30 with TRBJ2-7; 7 bases agree with TRBD2. The germline V gene has CDR1 GTSNPN and CDR2 SVGIG (reference sequence). Trimming took 5 bases from V and 6 from J; bases not matched to a gene: 10. The CDR3 contains 13 residues. The full variable domain, its missing parts supplied by reference TRBV30 and TRBJ2-7, is SQTIHQWPATLVQPVGSPLSLECTVEGTSNPNLYWYRQAAGRGLQLLFYSVGIGQISSEVPQNLSASRPQDRQFILSSKKLLLSDSGFYLCAWARDGLGEQYFGPGTRLTVT.

Written as DNA, the CDR3 is TGTGCCAGCAGTTATAGTAGCGGGAGGGGAAGTACGCAGTATTTT. As protein: CASSYSSGRGSTQYF. The chain uses TRBV6-5 and TRBJ2-3; 11 bases align to TRBD2. CDR1 MNHEY and CDR2 SVGAGI come from the germline V gene. V shed 3 bases and J 8 bases; nucleotides not matched to a gene: 7. The CDR3 has 15 amino acids.

The chain couples TRBV11-2 to TRBJ1-5; weak D call: TRBD1 (5 bases). CDR1 and CDR2 from the germline V gene are SGHAT and FQNNGV. Trimming left V 0 bases short and J 4 bases short, with 13 bases between. This CDR3 is built from 16 residues. The CDR3 sequence: CASSLDVSQGNQPQHF. DNA for the CDR3: TGTGCCAGCAGCTTAGATGTTTCCCAGGGTAATCAGCCCCAGCATTTT.